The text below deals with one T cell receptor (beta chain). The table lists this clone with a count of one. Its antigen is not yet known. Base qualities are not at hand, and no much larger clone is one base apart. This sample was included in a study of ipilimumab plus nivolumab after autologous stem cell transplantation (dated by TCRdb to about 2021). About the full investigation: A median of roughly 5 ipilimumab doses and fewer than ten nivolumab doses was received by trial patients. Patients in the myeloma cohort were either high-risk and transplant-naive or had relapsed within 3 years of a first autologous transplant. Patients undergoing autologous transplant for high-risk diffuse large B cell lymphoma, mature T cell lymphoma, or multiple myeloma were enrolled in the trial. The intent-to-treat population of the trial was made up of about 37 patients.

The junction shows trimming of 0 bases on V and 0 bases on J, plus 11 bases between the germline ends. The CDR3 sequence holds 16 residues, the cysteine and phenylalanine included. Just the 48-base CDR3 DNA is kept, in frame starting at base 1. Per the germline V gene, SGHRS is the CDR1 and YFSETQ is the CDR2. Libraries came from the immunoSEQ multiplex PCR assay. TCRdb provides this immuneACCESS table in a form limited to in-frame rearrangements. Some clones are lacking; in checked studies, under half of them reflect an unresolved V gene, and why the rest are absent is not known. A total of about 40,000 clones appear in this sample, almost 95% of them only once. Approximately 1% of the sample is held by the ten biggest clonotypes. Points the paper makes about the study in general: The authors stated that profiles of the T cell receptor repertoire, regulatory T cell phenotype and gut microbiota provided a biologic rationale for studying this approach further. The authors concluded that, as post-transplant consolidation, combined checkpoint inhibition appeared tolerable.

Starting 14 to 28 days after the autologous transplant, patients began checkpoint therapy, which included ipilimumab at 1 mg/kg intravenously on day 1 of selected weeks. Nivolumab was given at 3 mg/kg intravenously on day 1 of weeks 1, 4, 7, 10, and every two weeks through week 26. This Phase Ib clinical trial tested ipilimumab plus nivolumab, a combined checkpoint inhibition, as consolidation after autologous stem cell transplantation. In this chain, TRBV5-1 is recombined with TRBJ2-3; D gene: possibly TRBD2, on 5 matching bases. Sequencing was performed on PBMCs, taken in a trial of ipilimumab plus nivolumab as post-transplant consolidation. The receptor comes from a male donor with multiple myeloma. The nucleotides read TGCGCCAGCAGCTTGGGGGTGAGGACTAGCACAGATACGCAGTATTTT. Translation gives CASSLGVRTSTDTQYF. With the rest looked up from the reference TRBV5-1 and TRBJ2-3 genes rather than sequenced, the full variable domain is KAGVTQTPRYLIKTRGQQVTLSCSPISGHRSVSWYQQTPGQGLQFLFEYFSETQRNKGNFPGRFSGRQFSNSRSEMNVSTLELGDSALYLCASSLGVRTSTDTQYFGPGTRLTVL.